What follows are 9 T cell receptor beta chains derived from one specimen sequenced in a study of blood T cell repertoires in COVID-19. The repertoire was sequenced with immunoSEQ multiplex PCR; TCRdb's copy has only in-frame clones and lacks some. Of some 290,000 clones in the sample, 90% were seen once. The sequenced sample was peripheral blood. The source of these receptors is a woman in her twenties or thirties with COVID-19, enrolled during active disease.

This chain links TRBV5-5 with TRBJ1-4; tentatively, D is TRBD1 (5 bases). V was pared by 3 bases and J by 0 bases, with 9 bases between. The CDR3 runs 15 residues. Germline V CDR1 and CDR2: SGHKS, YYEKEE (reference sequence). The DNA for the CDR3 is TGTGCCAGCAGCTCCACAGGCTCAACTAATGAAAAACTGTTTTTT. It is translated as CASSSTGSTNEKLFF.

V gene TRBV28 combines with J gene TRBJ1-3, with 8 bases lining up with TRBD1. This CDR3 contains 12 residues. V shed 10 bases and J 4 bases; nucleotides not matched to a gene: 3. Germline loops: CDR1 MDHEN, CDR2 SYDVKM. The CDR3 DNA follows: TGTGCCACCAGGACAGGGGGAAACACCATATATTTT. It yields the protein CATRTGGNTIYF. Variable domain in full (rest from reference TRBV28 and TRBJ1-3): DVKVTQSSRYLVKRTGEKVFLECVQDMDHENMFWYRQDPGLGLRLIYFSYDVKMKEKGDIPEGYSVSREKKERFSLILESASTNQTSMYLCATRTGGNTIYFGEGSWLTVV.

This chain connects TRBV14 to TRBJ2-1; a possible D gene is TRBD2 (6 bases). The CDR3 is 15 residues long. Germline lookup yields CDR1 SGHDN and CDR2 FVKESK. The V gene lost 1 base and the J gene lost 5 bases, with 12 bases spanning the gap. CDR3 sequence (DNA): TGTGCCAGCAGCCAAGGCCTAGCGTACCACAATGAGCAGTTCTTC. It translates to CASSQGLAYHNEQFF.

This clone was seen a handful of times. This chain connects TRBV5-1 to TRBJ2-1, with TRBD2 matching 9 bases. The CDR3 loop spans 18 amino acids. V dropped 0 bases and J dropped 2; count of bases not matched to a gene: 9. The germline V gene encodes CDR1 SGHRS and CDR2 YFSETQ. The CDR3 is CASSLEASGELTYNEQFF. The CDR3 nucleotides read TGCGCCAGCAGCTTGGAGGCTAGCGGGGAGCTTACCTACAATGAGCAGTTCTTC.

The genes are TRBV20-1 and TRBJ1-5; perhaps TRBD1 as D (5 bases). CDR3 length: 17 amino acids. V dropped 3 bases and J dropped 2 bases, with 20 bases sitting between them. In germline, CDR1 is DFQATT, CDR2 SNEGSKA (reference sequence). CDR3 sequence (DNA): TGCAGTGCTAGTACGGCAGACGCTCGGGGGGGCAATCAGCCCCAGCATTTT. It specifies CSASTADARGGNQPQHF.

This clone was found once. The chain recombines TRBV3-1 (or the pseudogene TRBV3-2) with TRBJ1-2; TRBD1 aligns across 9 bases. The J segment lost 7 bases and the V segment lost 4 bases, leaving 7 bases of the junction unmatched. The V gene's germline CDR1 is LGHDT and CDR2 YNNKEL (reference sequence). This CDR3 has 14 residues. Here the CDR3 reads CASSRSDRGSGYTF. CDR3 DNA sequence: TGTGCCAGCAGCCGTTCGGACAGGGGTTCTGGCTACACCTTC.

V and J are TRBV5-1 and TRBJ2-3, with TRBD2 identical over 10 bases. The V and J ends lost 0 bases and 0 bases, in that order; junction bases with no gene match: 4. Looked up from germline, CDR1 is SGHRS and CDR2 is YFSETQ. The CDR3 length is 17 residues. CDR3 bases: TGCGCCAGCAGCTTGGAGGCTAGCGGGAGTAGCACAGATACGCAGTATTTT. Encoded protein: CASSLEASGSSTDTQYF.

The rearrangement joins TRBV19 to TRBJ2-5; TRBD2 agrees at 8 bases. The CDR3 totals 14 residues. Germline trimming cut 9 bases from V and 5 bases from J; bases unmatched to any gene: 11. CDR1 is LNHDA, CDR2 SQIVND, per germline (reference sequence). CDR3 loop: CASQQAGGLETQYF. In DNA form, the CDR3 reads TGTGCCAGCCAACAGGCGGGAGGCTTGGAGACCCAGTACTTC.

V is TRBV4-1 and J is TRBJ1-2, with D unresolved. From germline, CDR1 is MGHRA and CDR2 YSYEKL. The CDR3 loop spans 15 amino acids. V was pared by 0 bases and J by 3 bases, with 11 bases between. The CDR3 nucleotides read TGCGCCAGCAGCCAAGACGAGGAACTCTACTATGGCTACACCTTC. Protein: CASSQDEELYYGYTF.